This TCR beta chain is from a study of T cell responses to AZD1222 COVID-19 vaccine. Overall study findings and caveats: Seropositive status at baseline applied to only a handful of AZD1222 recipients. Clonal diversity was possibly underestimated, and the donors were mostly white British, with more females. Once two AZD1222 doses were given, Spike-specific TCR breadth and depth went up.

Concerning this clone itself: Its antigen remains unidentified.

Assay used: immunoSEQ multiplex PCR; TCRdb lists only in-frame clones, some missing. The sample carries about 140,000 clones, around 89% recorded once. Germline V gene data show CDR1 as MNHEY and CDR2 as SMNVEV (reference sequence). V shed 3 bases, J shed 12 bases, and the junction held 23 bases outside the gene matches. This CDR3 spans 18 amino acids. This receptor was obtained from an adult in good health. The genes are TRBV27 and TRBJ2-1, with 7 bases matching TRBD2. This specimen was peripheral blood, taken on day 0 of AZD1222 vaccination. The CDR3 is CASSFFAPGPGRAQGQFF. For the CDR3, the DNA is TGTGCCAGCAGTTTTTTTGCCCCGGGACCGGGGAGGGCTCAGGGGCAGTTCTTC.